Listed below are T cell receptor beta chains from one sample, sequenced in a study of early T cells in non-severe SARS-CoV-2 infection. MiXCR, run by TCRdb on the 5' RACE reads, gives a single entry per CDR3 protein. This sample has 50,000 to 70,000 distinct CDR3 sequences, with more than 7% found just once. Sequencing was done on a sample of whole blood. Every receptor here comes from an adult who was a healthcare worker with PCR-confirmed SARS-CoV-2 infection or an uninfected control (not recorded which). CDR3s include the opening cysteine and the closing phenylalanine or tryptophan. A D gene is named only where the DNA matches it firmly. Clone size appears in some rows only: once, few, many, or a class for an expanded clone.

j_call clone_size v_call d_call cdr3_aa cdr3_nt
TRBJ1-1 many TRBV29-1 NA CSVVTAGQFTEAFF TGCAGCGTTGTGACAGCGGGTCAATTCACTGAAGCTTTCTTT
TRBJ2-5 many TRBV13 NA CASSLGLAPLWGTQYF TGTGCCAGCAGCTTAGGCCTAGCCCCGCTTTGGGGGACCCAGTACTTC
TRBJ1-2 many TRBV2 NA CASTVPGGRYGYTF TGTGCCAGCACCGTGCCGGGGGGGCGTTATGGCTACACCTTC
TRBJ2-5 many TRBV7-9 NA CASSPDYLQETQYF TGTGCCAGCAGCCCGGACTACCTACAAGAGACCCAGTACTTC
TRBJ2-1 many TRBV5-1 TRBD2 CASSKAGLAGGNEQFF TGCGCCAGCAGCAAAGCCGGACTAGCGGGAGGGAATGAGCAGTTCTTC
TRBJ2-2 many TRBV28 TRBD2 CASSAAGVGTGELFF TGTGCCAGCAGTGCGGCGGGAGTGGGGACCGGGGAGCTGTTTTTT
TRBJ2-5 many TRBV11-2 NA CASSLDRTPETQYF TGTGCCAGCAGCTTAGATCGGACACCTGAGACCCAGTACTTC
TRBJ2-3 NA TRBV7-7 TRBD1 CASSATGVEDTQYF TGTGCCAGCAGCGCGACAGGGGTTGAAGATACGCAGTATTTT
TRBJ2-3 NA TRBV6-1 NA CASSEGDRRGASGPSRTDTQYF TGTGCCAGCAGTGAAGGGGACAGGAGAGGAGCTAGCGGGCCTTCGCGCACAGATACGCAGTATTTT
TRBJ2-3 many TRBV20-1 TRBD2 CSAPPLAGGADTQYF TGCAGTGCCCCGCCCCTAGCGGGAGGGGCAGATACGCAGTATTTT
TRBJ1-4 NA TRBV18 NA CASSRALDEKLFF TGTGCCAGCTCGCGGGCCTTAGATGAAAAACTGTTTTTT
TRBJ2-7 few TRBV2 NA CASSEGAQLGQYF TGTGCCAGCAGTGAAGGAGCCCAGTTGGGGCAGTACTTC
TRBJ2-7 NA TRBV18 NA CASLPGERDEQYF TGTGCCAGCCTCCCTGGGGAGCGGGACGAGCAGTACTTC
TRBJ1-1 NA TRBV5-1 NA CASSLKLDTEALF TGCGCCAGCAGCTTGAAACTGGACACTGAAGCTTTGTTT
TRBJ2-5 few TRBV18 TRBD1 CASSPTGTQETQYF TGTGCCAGCTCCCCGACAGGGACCCAAGAGACCCAGTACTTC
TRBJ2-7 few TRBV6-2/TRBV6-3 NA CASSQGYSYEQYF TGTGCCAGCAGCCAGGGCTACTCCTACGAGCAGTACTTC
TRBJ2-7 many TRBV20-1 TRBD2 CSARDQALASGREQYF TGCAGTGCTAGAGATCAGGCGTTGGCTAGCGGCAGGGAGCAGTACTTC
TRBJ2-5 NA TRBV10-3 NA CAISAQSGETQYF TGTGCCATCAGTGCCCAATCGGGGGAGACCCAGTACTTC
TRBJ2-6 NA TRBV30 NA CAWHRAPLSGANVLTF TGTGCCTGGCACCGAGCCCCTCTCTCTGGGGCCAACGTCCTGACTTTC
TRBJ2-3 medium-sized TRBV6-4 NA CASSDSGGSGTDTQYF TGTGCCAGCAGTGACTCAGGGGGCAGCGGGACAGATACGCAGTATTTT
TRBJ2-7 NA TRBV7-9 NA CASSLKRAPYEQYF TGTGCCAGCAGCTTAAAGCGGGCACCCTACGAGCAGTACTTC
TRBJ2-5 many TRBV19 TRBD2 CASSIDFTSGIEETQYF TGTGCCAGTAGTATAGATTTCACTAGCGGAATTGAAGAGACCCAGTACTTC
TRBJ2-2 many TRBV7-2 NA CASSLAGRAAGELFF TGTGCCAGCAGCTTAGCGGGCAGGGCGGCCGGGGAGCTGTTTTTT
TRBJ1-2 NA TRBV5-1 NA CASSLGGENYGYTF TGCGCCAGCAGCTTGGGGGGTGAGAACTATGGCTACACCTTC
TRBJ2-7 NA TRBV28 TRBD2 CASIPTSGKGNYEQYF TGTGCCAGCATCCCGACTAGCGGGAAGGGAAACTACGAGCAGTACTTC
TRBJ2-3 NA TRBV29-1 NA CSVEVGSKSDTQYF TGCAGCGTTGAAGTCGGGAGCAAGTCAGATACGCAGTATTTT
TRBJ2-7 NA TRBV5-1 NA CASSLTGLAYEQYF TGCGCCAGCAGCTTGACAGGTCTGGCCTACGAGCAGTACTTC
TRBJ2-1 few TRBV4-1 NA CASSPRTPALSYNEQFF TGCGCCAGCAGCCCCCGGACTCCGGCGCTTTCCTACAATGAGCAGTTCTTC